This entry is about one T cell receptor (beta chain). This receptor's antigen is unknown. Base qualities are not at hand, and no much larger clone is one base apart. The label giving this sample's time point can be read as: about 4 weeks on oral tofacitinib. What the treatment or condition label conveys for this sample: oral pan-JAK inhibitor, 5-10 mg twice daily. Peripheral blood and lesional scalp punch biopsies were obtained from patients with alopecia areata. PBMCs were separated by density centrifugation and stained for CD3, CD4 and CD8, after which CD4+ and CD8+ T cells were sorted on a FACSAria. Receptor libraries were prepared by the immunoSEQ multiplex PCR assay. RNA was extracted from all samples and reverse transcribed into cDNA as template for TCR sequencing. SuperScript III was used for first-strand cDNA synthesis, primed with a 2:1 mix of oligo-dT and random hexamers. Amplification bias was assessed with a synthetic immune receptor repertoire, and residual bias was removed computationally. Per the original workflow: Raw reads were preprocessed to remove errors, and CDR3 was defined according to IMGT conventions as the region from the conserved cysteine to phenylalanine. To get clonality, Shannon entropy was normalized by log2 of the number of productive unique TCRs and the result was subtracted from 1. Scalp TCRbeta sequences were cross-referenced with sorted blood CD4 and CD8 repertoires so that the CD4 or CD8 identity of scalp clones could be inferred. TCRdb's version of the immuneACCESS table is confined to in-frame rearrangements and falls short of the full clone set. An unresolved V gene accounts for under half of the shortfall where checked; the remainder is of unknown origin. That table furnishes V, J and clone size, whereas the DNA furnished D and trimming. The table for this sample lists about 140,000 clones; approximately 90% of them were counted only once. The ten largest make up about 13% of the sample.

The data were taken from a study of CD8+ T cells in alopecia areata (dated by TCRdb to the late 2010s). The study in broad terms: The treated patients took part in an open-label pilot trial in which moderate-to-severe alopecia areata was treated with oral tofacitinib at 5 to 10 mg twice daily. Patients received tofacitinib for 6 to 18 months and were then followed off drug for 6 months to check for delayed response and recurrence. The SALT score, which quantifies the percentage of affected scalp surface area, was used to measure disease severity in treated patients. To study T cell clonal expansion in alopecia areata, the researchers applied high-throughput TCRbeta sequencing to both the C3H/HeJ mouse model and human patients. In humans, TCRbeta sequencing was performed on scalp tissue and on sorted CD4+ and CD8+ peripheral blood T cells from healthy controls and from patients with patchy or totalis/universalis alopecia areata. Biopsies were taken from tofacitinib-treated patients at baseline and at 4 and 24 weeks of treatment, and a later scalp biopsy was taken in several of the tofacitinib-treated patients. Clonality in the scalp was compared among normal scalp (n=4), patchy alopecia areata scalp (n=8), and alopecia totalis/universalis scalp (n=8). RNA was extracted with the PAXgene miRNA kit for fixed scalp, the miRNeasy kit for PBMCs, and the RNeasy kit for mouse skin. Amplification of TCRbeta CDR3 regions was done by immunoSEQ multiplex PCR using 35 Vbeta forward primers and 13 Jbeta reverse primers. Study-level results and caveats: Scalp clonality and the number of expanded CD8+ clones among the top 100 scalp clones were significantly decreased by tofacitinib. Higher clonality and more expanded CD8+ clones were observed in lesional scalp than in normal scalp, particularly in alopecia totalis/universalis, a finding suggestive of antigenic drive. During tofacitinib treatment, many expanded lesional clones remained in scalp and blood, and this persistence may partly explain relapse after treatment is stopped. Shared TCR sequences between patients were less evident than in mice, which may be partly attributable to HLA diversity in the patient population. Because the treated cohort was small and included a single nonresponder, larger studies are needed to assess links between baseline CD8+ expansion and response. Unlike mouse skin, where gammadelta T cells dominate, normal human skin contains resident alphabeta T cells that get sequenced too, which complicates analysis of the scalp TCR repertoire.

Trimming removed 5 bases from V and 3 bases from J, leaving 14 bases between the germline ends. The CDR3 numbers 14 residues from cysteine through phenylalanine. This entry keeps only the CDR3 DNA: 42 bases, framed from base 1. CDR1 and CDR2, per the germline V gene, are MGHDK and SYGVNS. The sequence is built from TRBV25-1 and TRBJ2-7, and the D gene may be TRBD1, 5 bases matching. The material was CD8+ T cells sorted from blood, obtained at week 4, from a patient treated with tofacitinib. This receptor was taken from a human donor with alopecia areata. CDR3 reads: CASSHRTGLYEQYF. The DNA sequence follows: TGTGCCAGCAGTCATCGCACAGGTCTCTACGAGCAGTACTTC.